This T cell receptor (beta chain) appears in the sequencing data of a study of identical twins. Study-wide results and limits: Not following the same donors, the study drew its conclusions from cross-sectional statistical analysis.

The length of the CDR3 is 12 residues. CDR1 and CDR2 from the germline V gene are DFQATT and SNEGSKA (reference sequence). Germline trimming cut 5 bases from V and 5 bases from J; bases unmatched to any gene: 4. This clonotype was seen at least ten times. Its target is unknown. Template switching added a universal primer site; cDNA carried unique molecular identifiers. TCRdb re-analysed the 5' RACE reads in MiXCR, keeping a single row per CDR3 protein. The repertoire has some 790,000 distinct CDR3 sequences, roughly 18% of them found once; the top ten carry approximately 14%. Another study also made use of these data, one on T cells expressing NK-cell markers.

Sequenced: PBMCs. The TCR sequence derives from a woman under 30 in good health. The chain carries TRBV20-1 and TRBJ2-3; 7 bases line up with TRBD2. CDR3 sequence reads: CSAGEGRDTQYF. Here the CDR3 DNA reads TGCAGTGCTGGGGAGGGCCGAGATACGCAGTATTTT.